One and the same sample provided the 13 T cell receptor beta chains below, sequenced in a study of blood T cells in healthy people across ages. Through a sample-barcoded 5' primer and a J-beta primer mix, a second PCR was run for 7 to 11 cycles. In TCRdb, the 5' RACE reads were re-called with MiXCR into one record per CDR3 protein. In the table there are over 950,000 distinct CDR3 sequences, 51% of which are singletons. Sequencing was done on a sample of blood. All receptors come from a woman aged 60 to 75 in good health.

J is TRBJ2-3 and V is TRBV6-5; D gene uncertain. This CDR3 has 15 residues. Germline CDR1 reads MNHEY; CDR2 reads SVGAGI. V was trimmed by 6 bases and J by 5 bases, leaving 18 bases between them. The CDR3 DNA follows: TGTGCCAGCAGCTACGCTACAAGTGGGCTAGATACGCAGTATTTT. Translation: CASSYATSGLDTQYF.

The V and J genes are TRBV7-9 and TRBJ2-7; tentatively, D is TRBD1 (5 bases). The CDR3 totals 14 residues. V was clipped by 5 bases and J by 2 bases, with 13 bases between them. Germline CDR1 SEHNR, CDR2 FQNEAQ (reference sequence). CDR3 residues: CASSQVDRPYEQYF. CDR3 bases: TGTGCCAGCAGCCAAGTCGACAGACCCTACGAGCAGTACTTC.

The chain joins TRBV19 to TRBJ2-5; no definite D call. The CDR3 is made up of 15 amino acids. The germline V gene has CDR1 LNHDA and CDR2 SQIVND (reference sequence). Trimming pared 7 bases from V and 2 bases from J, leaving 17 bases between. The DNA for the CDR3 is TGTGCCAGTACCCCCTCGACAACAGTACAAGAGACCCAGTACTTC. Amino acids: CASTPSTTVQETQYF.

The V call is TRBV5-1, the J call TRBJ1-1; tentatively, D is TRBD1 (5 bases). The ends were cut back, 2 bases at V and 2 bases at J, with 13 bases in the middle. Germline V gene sequence: CDR1 SGHRS, CDR2 YFSETQ. The CDR3 is 15 amino acids. CDR3 protein: CASSFLGHVNTEAFF. The CDR3 DNA is TGCGCCAGCAGCTTCCTAGGACACGTAAACACTGAAGCTTTCTTT.

This clonotype was seen a handful of times. V gene TRBV29-1 combines with J gene TRBJ2-2; D may be TRBD1 (8 bases). Germline values: CDR1 SQVTM, CDR2 ANQGSEA. CDR3 length: 15 residues. Trimming cost V 6 bases and J 5 bases, with 19 bases left between them. The CDR3 region is CSVAGQATGTGELFF. CDR3 nucleotides: TGCAGCGTAGCGGGACAGGCGACGGGAACCGGGGAGCTGTTTTTT.

Only a few counts were recorded for this clonotype. This sequence joins TRBV11-3 and TRBJ2-1; 9 bases map to TRBD2. Trimming at V came to 0 bases and at J to 6 bases, leaving 6 bases not matched to a gene. CDR3 length equals 16 residues. Germline V lookup: CDR1 SGHNT, CDR2 YENEEA. In DNA, the CDR3 is TGTGCCAGCAGCTTAGAGGGAGCGGGAGGAACCAATGAGCAGTTCTTC. Translated, it gives CASSLEGAGGTNEQFF.

V is TRBV29-1 and J is TRBJ1-4, with 7 positions matching TRBD1. Germline trimming cut 5 bases from V and 15 bases from J; bases unmatched to any gene: 12. Germline-derived CDR1 and CDR2 are SQVTM and ANQGSEA. The CDR3 loop spans 12 amino acids. The CDR3 nucleotides are TGCAGCGTTCTGTCCCCGACAGGGTTTTTGTTTTTT. Translated, it gives CSVLSPTGFLFF.

The gene calls are TRBV12-5 and TRBJ2-1; 8 positions agree with TRBD2. The CDR3 covers 18 residues. V shed 1 base, J shed 6 bases, and the junction held 14 bases outside the gene matches. Germline CDR1 reads LGHNT; CDR2 reads FRNRAP. The CDR3 DNA reads TGTGCTAGTGGTTTGGGCGGCGCGGGAGGTAATATAGGCAATGAGCAGTTCTTC. Translated: CASGLGGAGGNIGNEQFF.

This clonotype was detected a few times. The V gene is TRBV3-1, the J gene TRBJ2-7; D may be TRBD2 (6 bases). In germline, CDR1 is LGHDT, CDR2 YNNKEL (reference sequence). Trimming left V 2 bases short and J 4 bases short, with 15 bases between. CDR3 size: 15 residues. The CDR3 loop is CASSQSRMAGYEQYF. The CDR3 coding sequence is TGTGCCAGCAGCCAATCACGCATGGCGGGGTACGAGCAGTACTTC.

Remarks on this clonotype: With a much larger clone just one base away, this may be a read error. The chain is built from TRBV29-1 and TRBJ2-1, with a weak D call TRBD1 (6 bases). CDR3 size: 13 residues. V lost 7 bases to trimming and J lost 13 bases, with 23 bases between them. Per the germline V gene, CDR1 is SQVTM and CDR2 is ANQGSEA. CDR3 bases: TGCAGCGGATCCTCACAGGGAGTACAGACCCAGTTCTTC. It encodes CSGSSQGVQTQFF.

The J gene is TRBJ2-1, the V gene TRBV4-2; D may be TRBD2 (6 bases). The germline V gene has CDR1 LGHNA and CDR2 YNFKEQ. There are 16 residues in the CDR3. V lost 0 bases, J lost 9 bases, and 18 bases lay in between. CDR3 sequence (DNA): TGTGCCAGCAGCCAAGAAAGAAATGCGGGATTGGTTGAGCAGTTCTTC. As protein: CASSQERNAGLVEQFF.

This clonotype was seen only a few times. V is TRBV6-2 or TRBV6-3 and J is TRBJ2-7, with D uncertain. This CDR3 spans 14 amino acids. Trimming removed 2 bases from V and 0 bases from J, with 8 bases in between. The germline V gene has CDR1 MNHEY and CDR2 SVGEGT. CDR3 coding DNA: TGTGCCAGCAGTTACATCGGCACCTCCTACGAGCAGTACTTC. Translated, it gives CASSYIGTSYEQYF.

This chain joins TRBV7-2 and TRBJ2-4, with 10 bases that match TRBD2. The J call may be in error: the DNA end matches TRBJ2-7 better. This CDR3 is built from 17 residues. Germline V gene sequence: CDR1 SGHTA, CDR2 FQGNSA. CDR3 sequence (DNA): TGTGCCAGCAGCCTGGTACAGCTAGCGGGAGTGTCCCACGAGCAGTACTTC. Translated, it gives CASSLVQLAGVSHEQYF.